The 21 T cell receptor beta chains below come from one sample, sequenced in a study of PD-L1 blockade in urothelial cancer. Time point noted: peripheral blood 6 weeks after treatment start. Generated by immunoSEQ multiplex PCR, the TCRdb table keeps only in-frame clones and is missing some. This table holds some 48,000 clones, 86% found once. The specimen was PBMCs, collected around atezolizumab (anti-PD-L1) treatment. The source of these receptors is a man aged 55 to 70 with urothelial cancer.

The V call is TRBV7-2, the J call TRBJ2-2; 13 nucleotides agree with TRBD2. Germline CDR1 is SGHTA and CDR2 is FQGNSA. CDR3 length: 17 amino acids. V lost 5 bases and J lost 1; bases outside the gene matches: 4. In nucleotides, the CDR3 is TGTGCCAGCAGCCTACGACTAGCGGGGGGGAACACCGGGGAGCTGTTTTTT. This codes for CASSLRLAGGNTGELFF.

CDR3 sequence reads: CASGPGWGGPTDTQYF. CDR3 nucleotides: TGTGCTAGTGGCCCCGGGTGGGGGGGGCCTACAGATACGCAGTATTTT. The chain joins TRBV12-5 to TRBJ2-3; weak D call: TRBD2 (7 bases). Germline V gene lookup returns CDR1 LGHNT and CDR2 FRNRAP. Between the trimmed V and J ends, which lost 6 bases and 3 bases, there was a span of 19 bases. The CDR3 loop spans 16 amino acids.

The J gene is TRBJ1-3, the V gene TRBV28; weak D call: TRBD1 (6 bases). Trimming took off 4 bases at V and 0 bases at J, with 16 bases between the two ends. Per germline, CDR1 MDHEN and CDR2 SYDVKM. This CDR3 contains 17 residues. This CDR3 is CASSYRTVTSSGNTIYF. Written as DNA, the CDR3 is TGTGCCAGCAGTTATCGGACAGTTACTAGCTCTGGAAACACCATATATTTT. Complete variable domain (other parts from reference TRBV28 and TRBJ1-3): DVKVTQSSRYLVKRTGEKVFLECVQDMDHENMFWYRQDPGLGLRLIYFSYDVKMKEKGDIPEGYSVSREKKERFSLILESASTNQTSMYLCASSYRTVTSSGNTIYFGEGSWLTVV.

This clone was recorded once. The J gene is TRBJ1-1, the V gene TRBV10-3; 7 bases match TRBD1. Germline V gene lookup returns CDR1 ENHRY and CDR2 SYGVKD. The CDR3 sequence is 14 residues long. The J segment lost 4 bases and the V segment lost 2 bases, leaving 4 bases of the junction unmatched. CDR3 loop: CAISELRDSTEAFF. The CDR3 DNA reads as TGTGCCATCAGTGAGCTCCGGGACAGCACTGAAGCTTTCTTT.

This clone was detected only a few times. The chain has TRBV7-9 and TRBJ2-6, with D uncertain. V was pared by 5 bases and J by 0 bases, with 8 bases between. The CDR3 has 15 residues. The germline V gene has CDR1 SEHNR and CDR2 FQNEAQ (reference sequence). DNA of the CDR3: TGTGCCAGCAGCCGGGTTATCTCTGGGGCCAACGTCCTGACTTTC. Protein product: CASSRVISGANVLTF.

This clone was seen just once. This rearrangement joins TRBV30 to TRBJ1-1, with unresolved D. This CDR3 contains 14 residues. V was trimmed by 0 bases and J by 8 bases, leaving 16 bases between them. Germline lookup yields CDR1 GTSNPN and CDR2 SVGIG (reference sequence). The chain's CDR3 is CAWSVRRLTGEAFF. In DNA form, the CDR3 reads TGTGCCTGGAGTGTACGTAGGTTAACGGGGGAAGCTTTCTTT. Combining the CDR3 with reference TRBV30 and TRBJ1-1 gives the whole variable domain SQTIHQWPATLVQPVGSPLSLECTVEGTSNPNLYWYRQAAGRGLQLLFYSVGIGQISSEVPQNLSASRPQDRQFILSSKKLLLSDSGFYLCAWSVRRLTGEAFFGQGTRLTVV.

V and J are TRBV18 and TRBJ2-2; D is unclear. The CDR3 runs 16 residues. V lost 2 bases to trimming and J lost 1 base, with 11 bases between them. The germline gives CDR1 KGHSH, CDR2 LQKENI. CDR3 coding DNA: TGTGCCAGCTCACCAAGGCAGGTTCAGAACACCGGGGAGCTGTTTTTT. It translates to CASSPRQVQNTGELFF.

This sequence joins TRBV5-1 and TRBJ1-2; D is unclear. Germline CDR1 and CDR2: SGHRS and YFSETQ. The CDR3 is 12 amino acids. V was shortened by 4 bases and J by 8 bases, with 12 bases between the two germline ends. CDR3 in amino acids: CASSPDTSGYTF. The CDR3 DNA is TGCGCCAGCAGCCCTGACACCAGCGGCTACACCTTC.

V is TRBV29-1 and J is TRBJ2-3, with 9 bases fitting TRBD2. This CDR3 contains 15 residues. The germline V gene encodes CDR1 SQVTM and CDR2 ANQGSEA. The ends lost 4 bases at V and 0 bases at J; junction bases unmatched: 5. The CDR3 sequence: CSVGVRGGSTDTQYF. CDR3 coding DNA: TGCAGCGTTGGTGTGCGGGGGGGTAGCACAGATACGCAGTATTTT.

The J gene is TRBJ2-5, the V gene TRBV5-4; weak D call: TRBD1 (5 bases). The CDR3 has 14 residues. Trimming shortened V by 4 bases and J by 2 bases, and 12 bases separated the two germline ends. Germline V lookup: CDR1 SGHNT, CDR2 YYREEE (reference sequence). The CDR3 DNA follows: TGTGCCAGCAGCCTGCCCCAGGGACAAGAGACCCAGTACTTC. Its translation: CASSLPQGQETQYF.

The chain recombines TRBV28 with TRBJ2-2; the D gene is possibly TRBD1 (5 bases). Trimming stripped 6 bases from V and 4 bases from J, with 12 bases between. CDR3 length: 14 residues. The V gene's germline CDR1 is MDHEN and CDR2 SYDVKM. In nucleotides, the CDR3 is TGTGCCAGCAGAACTCGGACATTCACCGGGGAGCTGTTTTTT. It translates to CASRTRTFTGELFF.

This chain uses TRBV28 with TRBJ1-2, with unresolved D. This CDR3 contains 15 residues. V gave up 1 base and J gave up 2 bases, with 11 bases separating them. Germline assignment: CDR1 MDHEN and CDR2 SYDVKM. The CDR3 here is CASSLSQTENYGYTF. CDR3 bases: TGTGCCAGCAGTTTATCCCAAACAGAAAACTATGGCTACACCTTC.

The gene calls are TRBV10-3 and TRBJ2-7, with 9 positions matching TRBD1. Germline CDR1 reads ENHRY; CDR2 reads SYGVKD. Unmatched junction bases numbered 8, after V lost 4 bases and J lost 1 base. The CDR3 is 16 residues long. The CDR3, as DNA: TGTGCCATCAGTGCGGCCGGGACAGGGAGGTCCTACGAGCAGTACTTC. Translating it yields CAISAAGTGRSYEQYF.

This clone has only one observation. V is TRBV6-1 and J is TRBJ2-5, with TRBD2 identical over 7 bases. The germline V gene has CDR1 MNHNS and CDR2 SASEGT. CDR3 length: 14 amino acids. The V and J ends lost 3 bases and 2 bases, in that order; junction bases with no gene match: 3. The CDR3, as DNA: TGTGCCAGCAGTGATAGGACTAGGCAAGAGACCCAGTACTTC. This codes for CASSDRTRQETQYF.

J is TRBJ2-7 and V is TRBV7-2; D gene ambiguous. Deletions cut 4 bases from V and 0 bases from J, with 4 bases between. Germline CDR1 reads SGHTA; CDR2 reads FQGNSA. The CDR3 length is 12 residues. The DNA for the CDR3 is TGTGCCAGCAGCTCCCTCTCCTACGAGCAGTACTTC. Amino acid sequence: CASSSLSYEQYF.

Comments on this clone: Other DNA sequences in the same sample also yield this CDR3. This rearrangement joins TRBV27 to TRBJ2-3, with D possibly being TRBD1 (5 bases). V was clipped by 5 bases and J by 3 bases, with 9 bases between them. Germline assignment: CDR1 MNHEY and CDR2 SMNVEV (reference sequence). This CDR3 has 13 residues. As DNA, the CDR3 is TGTGCCAGCAGTCCGCAGGGAACAGATACGCAGTATTTT. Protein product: CASSPQGTDTQYF.

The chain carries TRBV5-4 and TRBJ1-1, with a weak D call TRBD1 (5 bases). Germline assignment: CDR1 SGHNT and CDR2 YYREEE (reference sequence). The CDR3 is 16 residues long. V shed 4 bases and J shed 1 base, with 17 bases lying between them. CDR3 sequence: CASSPQSRGGNTEAFF. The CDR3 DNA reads TGTGCCAGCAGCCCCCAGTCTAGGGGCGGGAACACTGAAGCTTTCTTT. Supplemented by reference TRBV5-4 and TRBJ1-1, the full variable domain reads ETGVTQSPTHLIKTRGQQVTLRCSSQSGHNTVSWYQQALGQGPQFIFQYYREEENGRGNFPPRFSGLQFPNYSSELNVNALELDDSALYLCASSPQSRGGNTEAFFGQGTRLTVV.

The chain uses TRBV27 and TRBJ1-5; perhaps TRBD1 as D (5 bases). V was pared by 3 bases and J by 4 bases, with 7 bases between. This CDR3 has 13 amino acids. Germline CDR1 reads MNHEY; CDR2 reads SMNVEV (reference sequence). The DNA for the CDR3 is TGTGCCAGCAGTTTTCGACAGAATCAGCCCCAGCATTTT. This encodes CASSFRQNQPQHF.

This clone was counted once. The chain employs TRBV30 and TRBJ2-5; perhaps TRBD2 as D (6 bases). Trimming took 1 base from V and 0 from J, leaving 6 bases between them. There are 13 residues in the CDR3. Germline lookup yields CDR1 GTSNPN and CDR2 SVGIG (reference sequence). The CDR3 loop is CAWSGDYQETQYF. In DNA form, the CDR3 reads TGTGCCTGGAGTGGGGACTACCAAGAGACCCAGTACTTC.

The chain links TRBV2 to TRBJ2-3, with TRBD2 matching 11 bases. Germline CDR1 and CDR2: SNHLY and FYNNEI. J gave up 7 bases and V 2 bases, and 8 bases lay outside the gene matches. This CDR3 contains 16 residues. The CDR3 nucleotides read TGTGCCAGCAGTGAACCGGGACTAGCGGTGGGAAATACGCAGTATTTT. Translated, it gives CASSEPGLAVGNTQYF.

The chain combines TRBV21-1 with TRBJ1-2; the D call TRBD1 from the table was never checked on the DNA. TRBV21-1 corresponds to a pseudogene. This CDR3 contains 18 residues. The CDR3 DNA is TGTGCCAGCAGCAAAGGGATCCGGGACAGGGGGCTTTTCTATGGCTACACCTTC. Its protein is CASSKGIRDRGLFYGYTF.